This TCR beta chain appears in the sequencing data of a study of T-cell memory formation after mild COVID-19. The study's findings and limits: Detection of some responders pre-infection suggested pre-existing cross-reactive memory T cells participated. Clones that got smaller from day 15 to 85 had even CD4/CD8, while clones growing later tipped toward CD4+.

This clonotype came up a few times. Its antigen remains unidentified. TCRdb redid the calling of the 5' RACE reads with MiXCR, one entry per CDR3 protein. The sample holds about 560,000 distinct CDR3 sequences, about 20% seen once. The CDR3 sequence is 16 residues long. The V end was cut by 6 bases, the J end by 0 bases, with 15 bases between. Sequenced: PBMCs or a T cell subset sorted from them (not recorded which). This sequence joins TRBV12-3 or TRBV12-4 and TRBJ1-3, with D possibly being TRBD1 (5 bases). This clonotype originated in an adult woman who had mild COVID-19 (a few samples of this study predate the infection). Cell type and time point are not known. CDR3 sequence (DNA): TGTGCCAGCAGCTGGGACCGAGGGAACTCTGGAAACACCATATATTTT. Its protein is CASSWDRGNSGNTIYF.